What follows are 26 T cell receptor beta chains derived from one specimen sequenced in a study of blood T cell repertoires in COVID-19. The repertoire was sequenced with immunoSEQ multiplex PCR; TCRdb's copy has only in-frame clones and lacks some. The table includes a few hundred thousand clones, around 89% detected once. Sequencing input: peripheral blood. These receptors came from a woman aged 60-70 years with acute or convalescent COVID-19.

This sequence joins TRBV5-1 and TRBJ2-2; D may be TRBD2 (5 bases). Trimming left V 0 bases short and J 0 bases short, with 9 bases between. CDR1 is SGHRS, CDR2 YFSETQ, per germline. This CDR3 is 16 amino acids long. This CDR3 reads CASSLGYGANTGELFF. The CDR3 region has the DNA TGCGCCAGCAGCTTGGGGTACGGGGCGAACACCGGGGAGCTGTTTTTT.

The V and J genes are TRBV5-6 and TRBJ2-1; D not resolved. The V gene lost 0 bases and the J gene lost 0 bases, with 10 bases spanning the gap. The germline CDR1 and CDR2 sequences are SGHDT and YYEEEE. The CDR3 runs 16 residues. The CDR3 bases are TGTGCCAGCAGCTTGGCCGGTCTGAGCTCCTACAATGAGCAGTTCTTC. This encodes CASSLAGLSSYNEQFF. The complete variable domain, with remaining parts taken from reference TRBV5-6 and TRBJ2-1, reads DAGVTQSPTHLIKTRGQQVTLRCSPKSGHDTVSWYQQALGQGPQFIFQYYEEEERQRGNFPDRFSGHQFPNYSSELNVNALLLGDSALYLCASSLAGLSSYNEQFFGPGTRLTVL.

The J gene is TRBJ2-1, the V gene TRBV7-3; D is uncertain. Germline V lookup: CDR1 SGHTA, CDR2 FQGTGA. The length of the CDR3 is 13 residues. Between the trimmed V and J ends, which lost 5 bases and 7 bases, there was a span of 12 bases. The CDR3 DNA sequence: TGTGCCAGCAGCCCGTCCGTTCTAAATGAGCAGTTCTTC. Translating gives CASSPSVLNEQFF.

V and J are TRBV7-9 and TRBJ2-7; possibly TRBD2 for D (5 bases). The CDR3 sequence is 13 residues long. V was clipped by 5 bases and J by 2 bases, with 10 bases between them. Germline V gives CDR1 SEHNR, CDR2 FQNEAQ (reference sequence). The CDR3 sequence is CASSPSEAYEQYF. CDR3 DNA: TGTGCCAGCAGCCCCTCGGAGGCCTACGAGCAGTACTTC.

V usage is TRBV3-1 (or the pseudogene TRBV3-2) and J usage is TRBJ1-5, with D tentatively TRBD1 (6 bases). The CDR3 extends over 18 amino acids. V was clipped by 1 base and J by 0 bases, with 16 bases between them. Per germline, CDR1 LGHDT and CDR2 YNNKEL (reference sequence). The DNA for the CDR3 is TGTGCCAGCAGCCAAGGTAACGCGGGGGCGGGTAGCAATCAGCCCCAGCATTTT. Protein sequence: CASSQGNAGAGSNQPQHF.

The chain recombines TRBV5-6 with TRBJ1-2, with TRBD1 identical over 8 bases. CDR3 length: 13 amino acids. After removal of 2 bases from V and 6 bases from J, the junction contained 3 bases not matched to a gene. Germline V CDR1 and CDR2: SGHDT, YYEEEE. This chain's CDR3 is CASSFGQGDGYTF. CDR3 bases: TGTGCCAGCAGCTTTGGACAGGGCGATGGCTACACCTTC.

The chain has TRBV4-1 and TRBJ1-6; D is undetermined. V was pared by 1 base and J by 6 bases, with 7 bases between. This CDR3 has 14 amino acids. Germline lookup yields CDR1 MGHRA and CDR2 YSYEKL. The CDR3 sequence is CASSQVVGNSPLHF. DNA for the CDR3: TGCGCCAGCAGCCAAGTAGTTGGTAATTCACCCCTCCACTTT.

The V call is TRBV5-6, the J call TRBJ1-5; perhaps TRBD1 as D (6 bases). V was clipped by 4 bases and J by 2 bases, with 16 bases between them. Germline V gene lookup returns CDR1 SGHDT and CDR2 YYEEEE. The CDR3 totals 16 residues. CDR3 DNA: TGTGCCAGCAGCCTCCAGGGGATCCCTCGCAATCAGCCCCAGCATTTT. Protein sequence: CASSLQGIPRNQPQHF.

As concerns this clone: Other DNA sequences in this sample translate to the same CDR3. This chain links TRBV28 with TRBJ1-2, with 9 positions matching TRBD1. CDR1 and CDR2 (germline): MDHEN, SYDVKM. J was trimmed by 4 bases and V by 4 bases; bases with no gene match: 4. The CDR3 sequence is 14 residues long. The CDR3 here is CASSSGQGVYGYTF. In DNA, the CDR3 is TGTGCCAGCAGTTCGGGACAGGGAGTCTATGGCTACACCTTC.

The CDR3 spells CASSLTQGLANEKLFF. The CDR3 DNA reads as TGTGCCAGCTCACTAACCCAGGGGTTAGCTAATGAAAAACTGTTTTTT. The chain combines TRBV18 with TRBJ1-4; D is perhaps TRBD1 (6 bases). Deletions cut 4 bases from V and 3 bases from J, with 15 bases between. This CDR3 region has 16 residues. Germline V gene lookup returns CDR1 KGHSH and CDR2 LQKENI.

V gene TRBV6-2 or TRBV6-3 combines with J gene TRBJ1-6; the match to TRBD1 covers 10 bases. V dropped 5 bases and J dropped 7; count of bases not matched to a gene: 5. Germline CDR1 and CDR2: MNHEY and SVGEGT. The CDR3 extends over 15 amino acids. The CDR3 region has the DNA TGTGCCAGCAGTGACCTGGACAGGGGGAATTCACCCCTCCACTTT. The encoded protein is CASSDLDRGNSPLHF.

This clone showed up just once. For the CDR3, the DNA is TGCAGCGTTGTACTAGCGGGTAGTAGCACAGATACGCAGTATTTT. Translating gives CSVVLAGSSTDTQYF. The chain carries TRBV29-1 and TRBJ2-3; 9 bases are shared with TRBD2. The germline V gene encodes CDR1 SQVTM and CDR2 ANQGSEA. This CDR3 has 15 amino acids. Unmatched junction bases numbered 5, after V lost 4 bases and J lost 0 bases.

The rearrangement uses TRBV15 and TRBJ2-1; D is perhaps TRBD1 (6 bases). Germline CDR1 LNHNV, CDR2 YYDKDF (reference sequence). The CDR3 has 13 amino acids. Trimming stripped 2 bases from V and 9 bases from J, with 11 bases between. This chain's CDR3 is CATSRLQGAEQFF. In DNA, the CDR3 is TGTGCCACCAGCAGACTACAGGGAGCTGAGCAGTTCTTC.

V is TRBV7-9 and J is TRBJ1-6; D unclear. The CDR3 is made up of 13 amino acids. CDR1 is SEHNR and CDR2 is FQNEAQ in the germline V gene (reference sequence). Trimming removed 3 bases from V and 8 bases from J, with 8 bases in between. The DNA for the CDR3 is TGTGCCAGCAGCTTGGCGGGGTATTCACCCCTCCACTTT. Translated: CASSLAGYSPLHF.

This chain connects TRBV27 to TRBJ2-6; 7 bases fit TRBD1. After removal of 5 bases from V and 2 bases from J, the junction contained 6 bases not matched to a gene. Germline V gene sequence: CDR1 MNHEY, CDR2 SMNVEV (reference sequence). The CDR3 runs 16 residues. CDR3 in DNA: TGTGCCAGCAGTGATGACAGGGCCCCTGGGGCCAACGTCCTGACTTTC. It specifies CASSDDRAPGANVLTF.

In nucleotides, the CDR3 is TGTGCCAGCAGCCCGGACAGGGGGCAAGATACGCAGTATTTT. Translation: CASSPDRGQDTQYF. V and J are TRBV9 and TRBJ2-3, with 11 bases fitting TRBD1. Trimming took 4 bases from V and 5 from J; bases not matched to a gene: 3. Germline lookup yields CDR1 SGDLS and CDR2 YYNGEE. CDR3 length: 14 residues.

The table lists this clone with a count of one. The rearrangement joins TRBV30 to TRBJ2-6, with 7 positions matching TRBD2. Unmatched junction bases numbered 9, after V lost 7 bases and J lost 0 bases. The CDR3 sequence is 16 residues long. CDR1 GTSNPN and CDR2 SVGIG come from the germline V gene (reference sequence). In nucleotides, the CDR3 is TGTGCCTCTACGAAGGGAGGGTTCTCTGGGGCCAACGTCCTGACTTTC. Translating it yields CASTKGGFSGANVLTF.

This chain links TRBV6-2 or TRBV6-3 with TRBJ1-2; TRBD1 matches 7 bases. V trimming: 5 bases; J trimming: 11 bases; junction bases outside the gene matches: 5. Germline CDR1 MNHEY, CDR2 SVGEGT. The CDR3 length is 11 residues. The CDR3 nucleotides are TGTGCCAGCAGTCCAGGGACAGATTACACCTTC. Translation: CASSPGTDYTF.

The rearrangement joins TRBV6-1 to TRBJ1-6; TRBD1 matches 7 bases. Germline lookup yields CDR1 MNHNS and CDR2 SASEGT. The CDR3 loop spans 17 amino acids. V was clipped by 3 bases and J by 2 bases; unmatched bases: 7. As DNA, the CDR3 is TGTGCCAGCAGTGACAGGGGGTTCGGAACCTATAATTCACCCCTCCACTTT. It codes for CASSDRGFGTYNSPLHF.

DNA for the CDR3: TGTGCCAGCAGTTCCAACAGGGGTTACCAAGAGACCCAGTACTTC. Translating it yields CASSSNRGYQETQYF. The chain combines TRBV28 with TRBJ2-5; 7 nucleotides match TRBD1. Germline values: CDR1 MDHEN, CDR2 SYDVKM. V lost 4 bases, J lost 0 bases, and 5 bases stayed unmatched. CDR3 size: 15 residues. Variable domain in full (rest from reference TRBV28 and TRBJ2-5): DVKVTQSSRYLVKRTGEKVFLECVQDMDHENMFWYRQDPGLGLRLIYFSYDVKMKEKGDIPEGYSVSREKKERFSLILESASTNQTSMYLCASSSNRGYQETQYFGPGTRLLVL.

The rearrangement links TRBV10-1 to TRBJ2-1, with 11 bases identical to TRBD1. Germline V gives CDR1 WNHNN, CDR2 SYGVQD (reference sequence). The CDR3 sequence is 19 residues long. After removal of 6 bases from V and 7 bases from J, the junction contained 20 bases not matched to a gene. In DNA, the CDR3 is TGCGCCAGCAGAGCAACGGACAGGGGGCGCATGCGGGAAGGGAATGAGCAGTTCTTC. It specifies CASRATDRGRMREGNEQFF.

The table lists this clone with a count of one. The chain is built from TRBV4-1 and TRBJ2-2, with 7 bases that match TRBD1. V lost 3 bases and J lost 4; bases outside the gene matches: 5. This CDR3 contains 15 residues. Germline CDR1 MGHRA, CDR2 YSYEKL. The CDR3 bases are TGCGCCAGCAGCCAGCGACAGGGAAGCACCGGGGAGCTGTTTTTT. Translated: CASSQRQGSTGELFF.

This chain's CDR3 is CASSWDRADYGYTF. CDR3 bases: TGTGCCAGCAGTTGGGACAGGGCGGACTATGGCTACACCTTC. This sequence joins TRBV6-5 and TRBJ1-2; 9 bases fit TRBD1. The CDR3 runs to 14 residues. The V gene's germline CDR1 is MNHEY and CDR2 SVGAGI. V lost 4 bases to trimming and J lost 3 bases; unmatched junction nucleotides: 3.

The chain joins TRBV7-9 to TRBJ2-7; TRBD1 agrees at 8 bases. The CDR3 has 15 amino acids. Germline V gene lookup returns CDR1 SEHNR and CDR2 FQNEAQ (reference sequence). V shed 4 bases, J shed 2 bases, and the junction held 7 bases outside the gene matches. The CDR3: CASSYQDRAAYEQYF. The CDR3 DNA sequence: TGTGCCAGCAGCTACCAGGACAGGGCAGCCTACGAGCAGTACTTC.

This chain links TRBV5-6 with TRBJ1-1; 9 positions match TRBD1. V lost 5 bases, J lost 0 bases, and 5 bases stayed unmatched. CDR3 length equals 15 residues. The germline V gene has CDR1 SGHDT and CDR2 YYEEEE. The CDR3 spells CASRGTGRMNTEAFF. CDR3 bases: TGTGCCAGCAGAGGGACAGGGAGGATGAACACTGAAGCTTTCTTT.

The table lists this clone with a count of one. V usage is TRBV4-2 and J usage is TRBJ1-2, with 9 bases matching TRBD1. Trimming at V came to 6 bases and at J to 8 bases, leaving 7 bases not matched to a gene. Germline loops: CDR1 LGHNA, CDR2 YNFKEQ. This CDR3 is 13 amino acids long. The CDR3 here is CASRSRDREGYTF. CDR3 DNA: TGTGCCAGCAGAAGCCGGGACAGGGAAGGCTACACCTTC.